One T cell receptor (beta chain) is described in this entry. There is no known antigen for this receptor. The record has no base qualities; no much larger clone is one base away. This entry is derived from a study of patients and donors after allogeneic stem cell transplantation (dated by TCRdb to 2019 to 2021). CDR1 and CDR2 are read off the germline V gene (reference sequence) as LNHDA and SQIVND. The CDR3 starts with the cysteine, ends with the phenylalanine, and has 16 residues. The kept DNA is CDR3 alone, 48 bases in frame from the first base. V drops 5 bases and J drops 5 bases, leaving 19 bases in between. The library was generated by RT-PCR. For sequencing, a NextSeq 550 was employed. Using fastp trimming at Q25 and MiXCR clonotype assembly, TCRdb reanalyzed the public sequencing data and kept in-frame beta chains. When rows share a CDR3 protein, they turn into one entry using the most common DNA and genes. The sample yields roughly 960,000 distinct CDR3 sequences; around 17% were counted once. The leading ten clones occupy 5% to 6.5% of the sample.

The chain couples TRBV19 to TRBJ2-1; TRBD2 is possibly the D segment (7 matching bases). Material: blood, either unsorted or a sorted T cell fraction (not recorded which). The clonotype was recovered from a human donor who was either an allogeneic HSCT recipient or a stem cell or donor lymphocyte infusion donor (not recorded which). It is not recorded whose cells these are; they may come from a transplant donor. The DNA is TGTGCCAGTAGTGGGGGCGGGCTAGCGGAGCACAATGAGCAGTTCTTC. It specifies CASSGGGLAEHNEQFF.